These T cell receptor beta chains were read from a single sample in a study of cytomegalovirus exposure and HLA in healthy donors. Here immunoSEQ multiplex PCR was the method, and the copy in TCRdb shows in-frame clones only, minus some. The table gives 200,000 to 250,000 clones; the top ten clones make up roughly 1.2% of it. The sample was PBMCs. The receptors originated from a girl aged 2-10 years in good health and CMV-seropositive. CDR3s include the opening cysteine and the closing phenylalanine or tryptophan. Each record gives: J gene, D gene, V gene, CDR3 DNA, CDR3 protein. A D gene is named only where the DNA matches it firmly.

j_gene: TRBJ1-1
d_gene: NA
v_gene: TRBV18
CDR3nt: TGTGCCAGCTCACCTCCCAGTTTTGGTTTGAACACTGAAGCTTTCTTT
CDR3aa: CASSPPSFGLNTEAFF

j_gene: TRBJ1-2
d_gene: NA
v_gene: TRBV19
CDR3nt: TGTGCCACAACGGGCAGCGGATACTATGGCTACACCTTC
CDR3aa: CATTGSGYYGYTF

j_gene: TRBJ1-1
d_gene: NA
v_gene: TRBV5-1
CDR3nt: TGCGCCAGCAGCCGGGGGTTGAACACTGAAGCTTTCTTT
CDR3aa: CASSRGLNTEAFF

j_gene: TRBJ2-7
d_gene: NA
v_gene: TRBV25-1
CDR3nt: TGTGCCAGCAGTGAATCGGCGGGGCACTCCTACGAGCAGTACTTC
CDR3aa: CASSESAGHSYEQYF

j_gene: TRBJ2-5
d_gene: TRBD2
v_gene: TRBV29-1
CDR3nt: TGCAGCGTGCGGGCTAGCGGGGATGAGACCCAGTACTTC
CDR3aa: CSVRASGDETQYF

j_gene: TRBJ2-7
d_gene: TRBD1
v_gene: TRBV5-6
CDR3nt: TGTGCCAGCAGCTTATGGCGGGACAGGCGCTCCTACGAGCAGTACTTC
CDR3aa: CASSLWRDRRSYEQYF

j_gene: TRBJ2-5
d_gene: TRBD1
v_gene: TRBV27
CDR3nt: TGCCAGGGACAGGGGGCGAGAGAGACCCAGTACTTC
CDR3aa: CQGQGARETQYF

j_gene: TRBJ2-7
d_gene: TRBD1
v_gene: TRBV19
CDR3nt: TGTGCCAGTAGTATACAGGGGGCGACCTACGAGCAGTACTTC
CDR3aa: CASSIQGATYEQYF

j_gene: TRBJ1-5
d_gene: NA
v_gene: TRBV19
CDR3nt: TGTGCCAGTAGTATACTAAATCAGCCCCAGCATTTT
CDR3aa: CASSILNQPQHF

j_gene: TRBJ1-2
d_gene: NA
v_gene: TRBV28
CDR3nt: TGTGCCAGCAGTTTTTACAGTGACAGCTTTGGCTACACCTTC
CDR3aa: CASSFYSDSFGYTF

j_gene: TRBJ1-5
d_gene: NA
v_gene: TRBV7-2
CDR3nt: TGTGCCAGCAGCCATCGGGGGGGCGCGGATCAGCCCCAGCATTTT
CDR3aa: CASSHRGGADQPQHF

j_gene: TRBJ1-1
d_gene: NA
v_gene: TRBV5-6
CDR3nt: TGTGCCAGCAGCTTCCCCGGGACTGAAGCTTTCTTT
CDR3aa: CASSFPGTEAFF

j_gene: TRBJ2-1
d_gene: NA
v_gene: TRBV11-3
CDR3nt: TGTGCCAGCAGCTCATATGGTGAGAACAATGAGCAGTTCTTC
CDR3aa: CASSSYGENNEQFF

j_gene: TRBJ2-1
d_gene: NA
v_gene: TRBV19
CDR3nt: TGTGCCACCTTAGGTCCTAGCTCCTACAATGAGCAGTTCTTC
CDR3aa: CATLGPSSYNEQFF

j_gene: TRBJ1-1
d_gene: TRBD1
v_gene: TRBV5-5
CDR3nt: TGTGCCAGCAGCTTGCTGTGGGACAGATTATTTGAAGCTTTCTTT
CDR3aa: CASSLLWDRLFEAFF

j_gene: TRBJ2-2
d_gene: TRBD2
v_gene: TRBV7-8
CDR3nt: TGTGCCAGCAGCCCCAGAAGCGGGAGTGGGGAGCTGTTTTTT
CDR3aa: CASSPRSGSGELFF

j_gene: TRBJ2-5
d_gene: TRBD2
v_gene: TRBV28
CDR3nt: TGTGCCAGCAGTTTCCCATGGACTAGCGGGCGATTACAGACCCAGTACTTC
CDR3aa: CASSFPWTSGRLQTQYF

j_gene: TRBJ2-1
d_gene: TRBD2
v_gene: TRBV11-1
CDR3nt: TGTGCCAGCAGCTTAGGCCTAGCGGGAGTGTACAATGAGCAGTTCTTC
CDR3aa: CASSLGLAGVYNEQFF

j_gene: TRBJ2-7
d_gene: TRBD2
v_gene: TRBV29-1
CDR3nt: TGCAGCGTTGATGGGGCTCTAGCGGGAATGAGCGAGCAGTACTTC
CDR3aa: CSVDGALAGMSEQYF

j_gene: TRBJ2-1
d_gene: TRBD2
v_gene: TRBV6-6
CDR3nt: TGTGCCAGCAGTCGGACTAGCTACAATGAGCAGTTCTTC
CDR3aa: CASSRTSYNEQFF